The T cell receptor beta chain described here comes from a study of CD8+CD57+ T cells in acquired aplastic anemia. Study-wide results and limits: No significant difference in CD8+ Simpson's diversity was found between patients and controls. The study identified almost 30 CD8+ CDR3 sequences shared by patients and controls.

Selection for sequencing was limited to patients who had shown CD8+CD57+ cell expansion by flow cytometry. Untreated patients provided the blood samples, with no therapy given before sampling. The TCR beta profiling, which covered VDJ combination and CDR3 sequence, was carried out using genomic DNA as the template. One entry per CDR3 protein, called by TCRdb with MiXCR from the reads. The profile covers 150,000 to 200,000 distinct CDR3 sequences, with 47% appearing a single time and approximately 3% taken by the ten largest. This clonotype has a count of ten or more. Its antigen is still unknown. The receptor's source is a human donor with aplastic anemia. Sequencing used sorted CD4+, CD8+, or CD8+CD57+ T cells (not recorded which) from PBMCs.

The CDR3 bases are TGTGCCAGTAGTATAGCTTCCGGACAGGGCTACGAGCAGTACTTC. Translated, it gives CASSIASGQGYEQYF. The chain links TRBV19 to TRBJ2-7; 8 nucleotides line up with TRBD1. The V gene end was trimmed by 1 base and the J gene end by 3 bases; junction bases not matched to a gene: 5. The CDR3 is 15 amino acids. The germline CDR1 and CDR2 sequences are LNHDA and SQIVND (reference sequence).